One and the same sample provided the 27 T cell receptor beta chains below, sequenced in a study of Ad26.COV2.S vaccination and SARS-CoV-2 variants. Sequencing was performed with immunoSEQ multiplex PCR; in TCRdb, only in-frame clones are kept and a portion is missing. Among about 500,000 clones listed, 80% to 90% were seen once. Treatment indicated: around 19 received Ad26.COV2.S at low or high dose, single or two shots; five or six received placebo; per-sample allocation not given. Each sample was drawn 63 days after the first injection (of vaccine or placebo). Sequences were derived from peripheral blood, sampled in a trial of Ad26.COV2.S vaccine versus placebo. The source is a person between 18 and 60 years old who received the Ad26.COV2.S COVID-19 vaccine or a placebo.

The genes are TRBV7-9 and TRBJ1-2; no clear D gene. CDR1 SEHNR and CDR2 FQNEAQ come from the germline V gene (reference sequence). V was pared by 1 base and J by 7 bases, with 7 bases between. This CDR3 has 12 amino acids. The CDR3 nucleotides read TGTGCCAGCAGCTTAGAGGACGGTGGCTACACCTTC. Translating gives CASSLEDGGYTF.

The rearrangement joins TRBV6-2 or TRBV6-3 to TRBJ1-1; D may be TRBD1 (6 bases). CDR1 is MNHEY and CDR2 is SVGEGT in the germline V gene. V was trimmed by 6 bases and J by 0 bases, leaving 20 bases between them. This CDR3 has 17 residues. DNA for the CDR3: TGTGCCAGCAGCCCCGACAGGCCTCCCGGGCTGAACACTGAAGCTTTCTTT. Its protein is CASSPDRPPGLNTEAFF.

Here the CDR3 DNA reads TGTGCCAGCAGCCTGTCGGGTGAAGGATTGTTTTTT. Residues: CASSLSGEGLFF. The V gene is TRBV3-1 (or the pseudogene TRBV3-2), the J gene TRBJ1-4; no firm D call. This CDR3 region has 12 residues. V lost 4 bases and J lost 15, with 15 bases in between. Per the germline V gene, CDR1 is LGHDT and CDR2 is YNNKEL (reference sequence).

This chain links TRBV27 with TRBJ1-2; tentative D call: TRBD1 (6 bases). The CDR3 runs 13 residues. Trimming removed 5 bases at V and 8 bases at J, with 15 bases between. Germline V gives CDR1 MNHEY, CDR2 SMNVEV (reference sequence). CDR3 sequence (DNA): TGTGCCAGCAGTCCCCACAGGGTGTTCGGCTACACCTTC. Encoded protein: CASSPHRVFGYTF.

The CDR3 sequence is CASSHPRTGERTDTQYF. The DNA of the CDR3 is TGCGCCAGCAGCCACCCTAGGACGGGAGAACGCACAGATACGCAGTATTTT. The rearrangement uses TRBV4-1 and TRBJ2-3; tentatively, D is TRBD2 (6 bases). The germline V and J ends were trimmed by 3 bases and 1 base, with 17 bases remaining between them. CDR3 size: 17 residues. Per the germline V gene, CDR1 is MGHRA and CDR2 is YSYEKL.

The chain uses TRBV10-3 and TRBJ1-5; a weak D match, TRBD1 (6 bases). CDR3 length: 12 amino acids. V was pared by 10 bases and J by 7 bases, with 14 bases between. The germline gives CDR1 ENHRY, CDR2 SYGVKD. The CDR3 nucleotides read TGTGCCACGAGTTCGGGGGCCCAGCCCCAGCATTTT. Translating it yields CATSSGAQPQHF.

Here the CDR3 reads CASRPTGKETQYF. Here the CDR3 DNA reads TGTGCCAGCAGACCGACAGGGAAAGAGACCCAGTACTTC. The V and J genes are TRBV27 and TRBJ2-5, with TRBD1 matching 7 bases. J was trimmed by 3 bases and V by 6 bases; bases with no gene match: 4. Germline CDR1 reads MNHEY; CDR2 reads SMNVEV (reference sequence). The CDR3 has 13 residues.

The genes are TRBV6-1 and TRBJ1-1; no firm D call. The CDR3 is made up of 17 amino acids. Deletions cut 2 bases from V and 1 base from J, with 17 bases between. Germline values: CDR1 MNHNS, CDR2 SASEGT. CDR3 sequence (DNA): TGTGCCAGCAGTGAAATCTTCCGAAGTCGGGGGAACACTGAAGCTTTCTTT. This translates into CASSEIFRSRGNTEAFF.

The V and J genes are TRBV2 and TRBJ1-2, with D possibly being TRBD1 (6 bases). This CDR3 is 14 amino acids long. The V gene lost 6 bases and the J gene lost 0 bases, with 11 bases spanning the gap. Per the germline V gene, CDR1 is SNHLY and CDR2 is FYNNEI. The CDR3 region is CASRPTGTNYGYTF. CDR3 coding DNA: TGTGCCAGCAGGCCCACAGGGACTAACTATGGCTACACCTTC. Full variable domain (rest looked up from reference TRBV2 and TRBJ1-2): EPEVTQTPSHQVTQMGQEVILRCVPISNHLYFYWYRQILGQKVEFLVSFYNNEISEKSEIFDDQFSVERPDGSNFTLKIRSTKLEDSAMYFCASRPTGTNYGYTFGSGTRLTVV.

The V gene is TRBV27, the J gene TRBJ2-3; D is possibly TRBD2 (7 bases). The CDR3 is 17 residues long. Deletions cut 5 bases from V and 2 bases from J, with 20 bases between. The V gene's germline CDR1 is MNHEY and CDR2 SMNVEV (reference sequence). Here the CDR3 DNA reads TGTGCCAGCAGTGGGGGAGGGGCAGGGGCCCACACAGATACGCAGTATTTT. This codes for CASSGGGAGAHTDTQYF.

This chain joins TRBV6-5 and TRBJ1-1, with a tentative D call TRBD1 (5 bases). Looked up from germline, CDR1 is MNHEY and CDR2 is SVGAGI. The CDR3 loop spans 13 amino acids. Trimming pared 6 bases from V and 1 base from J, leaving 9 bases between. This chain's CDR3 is CASRLQANTEAFF. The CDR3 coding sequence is TGTGCCAGCAGGTTACAGGCGAACACTGAAGCTTTCTTT.

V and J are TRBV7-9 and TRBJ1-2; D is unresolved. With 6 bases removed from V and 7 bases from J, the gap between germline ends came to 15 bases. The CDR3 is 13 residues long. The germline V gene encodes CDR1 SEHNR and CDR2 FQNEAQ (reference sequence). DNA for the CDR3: TGTGCCAGCAGTTCGAGAACGATGGGTGGCTACACCTTC. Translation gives CASSSRTMGGYTF.

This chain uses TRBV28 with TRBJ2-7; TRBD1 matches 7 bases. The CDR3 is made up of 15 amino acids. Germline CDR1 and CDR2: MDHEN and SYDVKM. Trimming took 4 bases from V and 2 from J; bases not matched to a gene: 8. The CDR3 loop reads CASSSQTDRPYEQYF. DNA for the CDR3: TGTGCCAGCAGTTCACAGACGGACAGGCCCTACGAGCAGTACTTC.

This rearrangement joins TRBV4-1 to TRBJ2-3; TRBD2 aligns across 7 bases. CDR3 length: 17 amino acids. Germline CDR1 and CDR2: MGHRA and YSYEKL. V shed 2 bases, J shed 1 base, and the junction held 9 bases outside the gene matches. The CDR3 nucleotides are TGCGCCAGCAGCCAAACTACCATAGCGGGCCGCACAGATACGCAGTATTTT. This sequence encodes CASSQTTIAGRTDTQYF.

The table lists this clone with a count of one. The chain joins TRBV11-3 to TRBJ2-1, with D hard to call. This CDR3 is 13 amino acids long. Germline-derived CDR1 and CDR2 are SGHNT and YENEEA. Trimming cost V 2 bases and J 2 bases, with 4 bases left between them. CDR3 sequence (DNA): TGTGCCAGCAGCTTATCGGCCTACAATGAGCAGTTCTTC. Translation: CASSLSAYNEQFF.

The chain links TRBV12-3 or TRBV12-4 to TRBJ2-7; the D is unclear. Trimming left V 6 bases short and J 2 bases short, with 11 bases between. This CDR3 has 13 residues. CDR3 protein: CASSNERPYEQYF. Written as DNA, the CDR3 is TGTGCCAGCAGCAACGAGAGACCCTACGAGCAGTACTTC.

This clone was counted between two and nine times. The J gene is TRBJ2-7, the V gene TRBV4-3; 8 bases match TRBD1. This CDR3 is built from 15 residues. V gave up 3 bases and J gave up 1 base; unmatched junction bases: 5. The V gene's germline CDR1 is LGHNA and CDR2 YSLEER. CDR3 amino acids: CASSQETGVSYEQYF. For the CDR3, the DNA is TGCGCCAGCAGCCAGGAGACAGGGGTGTCCTACGAGCAGTACTTC.

CDR3 loop: CASSSLRSGIYEQYF. The CDR3 bases are TGTGCCAGCAGCTCCCTTCGAAGCGGGATCTACGAGCAGTACTTC. The chain carries TRBV11-2 and TRBJ2-7, with 7 bases aligning to TRBD2. Trimming removed 4 bases from V and 3 bases from J; junction bases left unmatched: 9. From germline, CDR1 is SGHAT and CDR2 FQNNGV. CDR3 length equals 15 residues. Full variable domain (missing parts from reference TRBV11-2 and TRBJ2-7): EAGVAQSPRYKIIEKRQSVAFWCNPISGHATLYWYQQILGQGPKLLIQFQNNGVVDDSQLPKDRFSAERLKGVDSTLKIQPAKLEDSAVYLCASSSLRSGIYEQYFGPGTRLTVT.

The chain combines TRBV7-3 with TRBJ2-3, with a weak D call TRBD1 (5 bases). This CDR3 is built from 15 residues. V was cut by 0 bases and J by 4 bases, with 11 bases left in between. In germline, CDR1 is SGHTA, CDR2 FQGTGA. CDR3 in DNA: TGTGCCAGCAGCTTAACTGGTCCAGGGTCAGATACGCAGTATTTT. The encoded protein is CASSLTGPGSDTQYF.

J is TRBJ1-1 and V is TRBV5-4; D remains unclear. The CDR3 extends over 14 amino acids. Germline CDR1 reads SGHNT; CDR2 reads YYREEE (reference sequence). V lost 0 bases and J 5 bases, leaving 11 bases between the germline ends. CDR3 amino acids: CASSLASGVTEAFF. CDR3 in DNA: TGTGCCAGCAGCTTGGCTTCCGGGGTGACTGAAGCTTTCTTT.

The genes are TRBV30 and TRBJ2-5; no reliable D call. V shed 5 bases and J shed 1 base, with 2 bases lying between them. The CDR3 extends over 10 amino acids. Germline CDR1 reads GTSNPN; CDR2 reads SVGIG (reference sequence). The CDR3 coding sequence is TGTGCCTGGGGCCAAGAGACCCAGTACTTC. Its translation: CAWGQETQYF.

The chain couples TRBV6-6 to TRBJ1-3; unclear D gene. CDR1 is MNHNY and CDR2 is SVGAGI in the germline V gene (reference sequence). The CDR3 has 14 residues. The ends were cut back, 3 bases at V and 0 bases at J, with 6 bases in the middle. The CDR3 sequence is CASSYDGSGNTIYF. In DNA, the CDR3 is TGTGCCAGCAGTTATGACGGCTCTGGAAACACCATATATTTT.

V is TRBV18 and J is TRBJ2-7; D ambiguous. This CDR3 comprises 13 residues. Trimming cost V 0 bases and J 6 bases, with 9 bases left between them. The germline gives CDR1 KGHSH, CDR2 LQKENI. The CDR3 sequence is CASSPPIRGEQYF. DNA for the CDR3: TGTGCCAGCTCACCACCAATACGCGGCGAGCAGTACTTC.

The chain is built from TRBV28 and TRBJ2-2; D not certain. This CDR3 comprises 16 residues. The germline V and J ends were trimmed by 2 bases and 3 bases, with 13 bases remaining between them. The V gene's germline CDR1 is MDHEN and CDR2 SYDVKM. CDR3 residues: CASSLRSPFYTGELFF. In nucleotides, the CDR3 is TGTGCCAGCAGTTTACGGAGCCCTTTCTACACCGGGGAGCTGTTTTTT.

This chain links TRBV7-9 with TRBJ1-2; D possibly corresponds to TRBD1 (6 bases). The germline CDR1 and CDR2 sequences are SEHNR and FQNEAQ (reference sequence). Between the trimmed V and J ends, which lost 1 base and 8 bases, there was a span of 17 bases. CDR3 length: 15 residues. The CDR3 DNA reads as TGTGCCAGCAGCTTAGTGAACTCTTTTGGGGGCGGCTACACCTTC. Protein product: CASSLVNSFGGGYTF.

In DNA, the CDR3 is TGTGCCAGCAGCCAGGGGGGCCAGGTAGGAGTTTCACCCCTCCACTTT. Translated, it gives CASSQGGQVGVSPLHF. V usage is TRBV7-2 and J usage is TRBJ1-6; 7 bases match TRBD1. The germline CDR1 and CDR2 sequences are SGHTA and FQGNSA. V was pared by 5 bases and J by 9 bases, with 13 bases of the junction left unmatched. The CDR3 sequence is 16 residues long.

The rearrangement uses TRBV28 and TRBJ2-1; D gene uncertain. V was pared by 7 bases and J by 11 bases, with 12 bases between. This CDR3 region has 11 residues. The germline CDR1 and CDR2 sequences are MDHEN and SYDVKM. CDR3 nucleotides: TGTGCCAGCATGGGTCGACCGAAGCAGTTCTTC. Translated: CASMGRPKQFF.